These 30 T cell receptor beta chains came from one sample sequenced in a study of shared clonotypes between healthy human individuals. Clones were read by immunoSEQ multiplex PCR, and TCRdb kept only the in-frame ones, dropping some. The sample holds roughly 2,500,000 clones; approximately 94% are singletons and the top ten take roughly 0.39%. The source material was naive CD4+ T cells from PBMCs. Subset of the sample: CD45RA+ positively selected. The source of these receptors is a young man in good health. Some clones in this sample may be carry-over from other donors' samples.

The chain employs TRBV5-1 and TRBJ1-4; a weak D match, TRBD1 (5 bases). The CDR3 extends over 14 amino acids. Germline CDR1 SGHRS, CDR2 YFSETQ. Trimming removed 6 bases at V and 2 bases at J, with 11 bases between. The CDR3 protein is CASTLDTTNEKLFF. The CDR3 DNA sequence: TGCGCCAGCACCCTGGACACCACTAATGAAAAACTGTTTTTT.

CDR3 protein: CASSWQTRTDTQYF. CDR3 sequence (DNA): TGTGCCAGCAGCTGGCAGACACGCACAGATACGCAGTATTTT. The chain recombines TRBV2 with TRBJ2-3; D is uncertain. Germline V gene data show CDR1 as SNHLY and CDR2 as FYNNEI. The CDR3 covers 14 residues. Trimming shortened V by 6 bases and J by 1 base, and 11 bases separated the two germline ends.

The V and J genes are TRBV6-1 and TRBJ1-4; 9 bases fit TRBD1. The germline gives CDR1 MNHNS, CDR2 SASEGT. V lost 6 bases, J lost 7 bases, and 6 bases stayed unmatched. CDR3 size: 14 residues. CDR3 in DNA: TGTGCCAGCAGCGGAGGGACAGGGAGTGAAAAACTGTTTTTT. This codes for CASSGGTGSEKLFF.

The chain uses TRBV4-2 and TRBJ2-7; D might be TRBD2 (7 bases). The CDR3 extends over 14 amino acids. V lost 0 bases and J lost 5, with 11 bases in between. Germline V gives CDR1 LGHNA, CDR2 YNFKEQ. CDR3 loop: CASSQEAGANEQYF. The CDR3, as DNA: TGTGCCAGCAGCCAAGAGGCGGGGGCAAACGAGCAGTACTTC.

The chain links TRBV19 to TRBJ1-5, with 7 positions matching TRBD1. The ends lost 7 bases at V and 3 bases at J; junction bases unmatched: 9. The CDR3 extends over 15 amino acids. Germline-derived CDR1 and CDR2 are LNHDA and SQIVND (reference sequence). CDR3 sequence (DNA): TGTGCCAGTAACGGACACAGGGGTGACAATCAGCCCCAGCATTTT. This encodes CASNGHRGDNQPQHF.

Points on this clone: A read error may produce the germline difference seen at one junction end. The chain combines TRBV6-1 with TRBJ2-3, with a tentative D call TRBD2 (5 bases). Germline V gene sequence: CDR1 MNHNS, CDR2 SASEGT. This CDR3 has 12 amino acids. CDR3 in amino acids: CASSEGPPRAYF. CDR3 bases: TGTGCCAGCAGCGAAGGACCGCCGCGGGCGTATTTT.

This chain joins TRBV28 and TRBJ2-1; 7 positions match TRBD2. The CDR3 loop spans 20 amino acids. V lost 3 bases and J lost 1; bases outside the gene matches: 18. The germline gives CDR1 MDHEN, CDR2 SYDVKM. CDR3 residues: CASSFSPLAAGRGSYNEQFF. The CDR3 DNA reads as TGTGCCAGCAGTTTTTCCCCTCTAGCGGCCGGTAGAGGATCCTACAATGAGCAGTTCTTC. Drawing the rest from reference TRBV28 and TRBJ2-1, the complete variable domain is DVKVTQSSRYLVKRTGEKVFLECVQDMDHENMFWYRQDPGLGLRLIYFSYDVKMKEKGDIPEGYSVSREKKERFSLILESASTNQTSMYLCASSFSPLAAGRGSYNEQFFGPGTRLTVL.

V and J are TRBV7-9 and TRBJ2-3; 14 nucleotides align to TRBD2. The ends lost 3 bases at V and 7 bases at J; junction bases unmatched: 3. The CDR3 is 15 amino acids. Per the germline V gene, CDR1 is SEHNR and CDR2 is FQNEAQ (reference sequence). In nucleotides, the CDR3 is TGTGCCAGCAGCTTTGGGACTAGCGGGAGCTATACGCAGTATTTT. This gives the protein CASSFGTSGSYTQYF.

This clone was counted once. The chain is built from TRBV5-1 and TRBJ2-1; D gene ambiguous. The CDR3 has 15 amino acids. Trimming took 2 bases from V and 5 from J, leaving 14 bases between them. Germline-derived CDR1 and CDR2 are SGHRS and YFSETQ. CDR3 DNA sequence: TGCGCCAGCAGCTTATCACCCACCCTTCACAATGAGCAGTTCTTC. As protein: CASSLSPTLHNEQFF.

The rearrangement links TRBV5-4 to TRBJ1-2; no firm D call. V dropped 6 bases and J dropped 2 bases, with 11 bases sitting between them. The germline V gene has CDR1 SGHNT and CDR2 YYREEE (reference sequence). This CDR3 is 13 amino acids long. The CDR3 DNA sequence: TGTGCCAGCACCTCCGGTACAAACTATGGCTACACCTTC. This translates into CASTSGTNYGYTF.

This clone was recorded once. The chain joins TRBV11-2 to TRBJ2-7, with 13 bases matching TRBD2. Germline V CDR1 and CDR2: SGHAT, FQNNGV. CDR3 length: 17 amino acids. The J segment lost 8 bases and the V segment lost 0 bases, leaving 10 bases of the junction unmatched. The CDR3 here is CASSLERTSGSRSKQYF. The CDR3 DNA is TGTGCCAGCAGCTTAGAAAGGACTAGCGGGAGCAGGTCCAAGCAGTACTTC.

The CDR3 DNA sequence: TGCGCCAGCAGCCACGCGACCGGGACAGGGGGAAACACCATATATTTT. It specifies CASSHATGTGGNTIYF. The chain couples TRBV4-3 to TRBJ1-3; 9 bases align to TRBD1. Germline CDR1 LGHNA, CDR2 YSLEER. V was pared by 3 bases and J by 4 bases, with 7 bases of the junction left unmatched. This CDR3 contains 16 residues.

This chain links TRBV6-5 with TRBJ2-7; 8 nucleotides line up with TRBD2. V was clipped by 2 bases and J by 1 base; unmatched bases: 4. CDR1 and CDR2 (germline): MNHEY, SVGAGI. The CDR3 has 15 residues. This CDR3 is CASSYGRGGSYEQYF. The CDR3 nucleotides read TGTGCCAGCAGTTACGGTCGGGGGGGATCCTACGAGCAGTACTTC.

Details on this clone: The same CDR3 can be traced to other DNA sequences in this sample. V is TRBV28 and J is TRBJ1-1; TRBD1 matches at 8 bases. Germline assignment: CDR1 MDHEN and CDR2 SYDVKM. CDR3 length equals 14 residues. V was clipped by 6 bases and J by 0 bases; unmatched bases: 3. CDR3 loop: CASSRQGLNTEAFF. For the CDR3, the DNA is TGTGCCAGCAGCAGACAGGGGTTGAACACTGAAGCTTTCTTT.

V and J are TRBV25-1 and TRBJ2-7, with a weak D call TRBD2 (5 bases). The CDR3 contains 15 residues. The V gene lost 2 bases and the J gene lost 7 bases, with 18 bases spanning the gap. Looked up from germline, CDR1 is MGHDK and CDR2 is SYGVNS. The CDR3: CASSEPGKGIGEQYF. DNA of the CDR3: TGTGCCAGCAGTGAACCCGGGAAAGGGATCGGGGAGCAGTACTTC.

As to this clone: Additional DNA sequences in this sample encode the identical CDR3. V and J are TRBV28 and TRBJ2-7; D is possibly TRBD2 (5 bases). Per germline, CDR1 MDHEN and CDR2 SYDVKM. The CDR3 length is 12 residues. V shed 7 bases and J shed 2 bases, with 9 bases lying between them. The CDR3 DNA reads TGTGCCAGCACAAGAGGGACCTACGAGCAGTACTTC. It codes for CASTRGTYEQYF.

J is TRBJ2-2 and V is TRBV5-1; D tentatively reads TRBD1 or TRBD2 (5 bases each). CDR3 size: 14 residues. CDR1 SGHRS and CDR2 YFSETQ come from the germline V gene. Trimming removed 6 bases from V and 5 bases from J, with 14 bases in between. CDR3 DNA: TGCGCCAGCACCGGGACCATGCTTACCGGGGAGCTGTTTTTT. It encodes CASTGTMLTGELFF.

Comment on this clone: Distinct nucleotide sequences in the sample also encode this CDR3. This sequence joins TRBV9 and TRBJ2-6; D gene unclear. The V end lost 0 bases, the J end lost 3 bases, and 4 bases lay between the germline ends. Germline V gene data show CDR1 as SGDLS and CDR2 as YYNGEE. The CDR3 length is 14 residues. The CDR3 spells CASSVVSGANVLTF. Written as DNA, the CDR3 is TGTGCCAGCAGCGTAGTGAGTGGGGCCAACGTCCTGACTTTC. Using reference TRBV9 and TRBJ2-6 for the parts outside the CDR3, the full variable domain is DSGVTQTPKHLITATGQRVTLRCSPRSGDLSVYWYQQSLDQGLQFLIQYYNGEERAKGNILERFSAQQFPDLHSELNLSSLELGDSALYFCASSVVSGANVLTFGAGSRLTVL.

This CDR3 is CASGGSGSSYNEQFF. The CDR3 DNA sequence: TGCGCCAGCGGCGGTAGCGGGAGCTCCTACAATGAGCAGTTCTTC. The chain employs TRBV5-1 and TRBJ2-1; TRBD2 matches 9 bases. The CDR3 contains 15 residues. Germline CDR1 SGHRS, CDR2 YFSETQ. Trimming took 7 bases from V and 0 from J; bases not matched to a gene: 5.

V and J are TRBV7-3 and TRBJ1-1; D not certain. From germline, CDR1 is SGHTA and CDR2 FQGTGA. The CDR3 extends over 14 amino acids. Trimming took off 5 bases at V and 1 base at J, with 11 bases between the two ends. CDR3 region: CASSPDLENTEAFF. CDR3 DNA sequence: TGTGCCAGCAGCCCGGACCTAGAGAACACTGAAGCTTTCTTT. Using reference TRBV7-3 and TRBJ1-1 for the parts outside the CDR3, the full variable domain is GAGVSQTPSNKVTEKGKYVELRCDPISGHTALYWYRQSLGQGPEFLIYFQGTGAADDSGLPNDRFFAVRPEGSVSTLKIQRTERGDSAVYLCASSPDLENTEAFFGQGTRLTVV.

The gene calls are TRBV7-2 and TRBJ2-7; D perhaps matches TRBD1 (6 bases). This CDR3 contains 15 residues. V was pared by 4 bases and J by 0 bases, with 13 bases between. CDR1 is SGHTA, CDR2 FQGNSA, per germline. The CDR3 DNA reads as TGTGCCAGCAGCTCCCGAAGGGGGAGCTCCTACGAGCAGTACTTC. Translation gives CASSSRRGSSYEQYF.

This clone was counted only a few times. The rearrangement joins TRBV2 to TRBJ1-1; 7 bases match TRBD1. V dropped 7 bases and J dropped 2; count of bases not matched to a gene: 7. Per the germline V gene, CDR1 is SNHLY and CDR2 is FYNNEI. The CDR3 consists of 14 residues. Here the CDR3 DNA reads TGTGCCAGCACCCTGGACAGGAGCAACACTGAAGCTTTCTTT. This encodes CASTLDRSNTEAFF.

This clone has just one count. The rearrangement links TRBV11-2 to TRBJ1-3; D ambiguous. V lost 5 bases and J 4 bases, leaving 15 bases between the germline ends. The CDR3 covers 15 residues. Per germline, CDR1 SGHAT and CDR2 FQNNGV. The DNA for the CDR3 is TGTGCCAGCAGCCTCGGCCCCCTCAGGGGAAACACCATATATTTT. This codes for CASSLGPLRGNTIYF.

The rearrangement joins TRBV27 to TRBJ2-3; maybe TRBD2 (6 bases). Per the germline V gene, CDR1 is MNHEY and CDR2 is SMNVEV (reference sequence). Trimming cost V 5 bases and J 4 bases, with 22 bases left between them. The CDR3 spans 17 residues. CDR3 nucleotides: TGTGCCAGCAGTCCGATTTGGGGGGACCTTGTCCCAGATACGCAGTATTTT. It specifies CASSPIWGDLVPDTQYF.

V usage is TRBV7-9 and J usage is TRBJ2-7; TRBD1 aligns across 7 bases. The V and J ends lost 4 bases and 1 base, in that order; junction bases with no gene match: 10. Germline V gives CDR1 SEHNR, CDR2 FQNEAQ (reference sequence). The CDR3 sequence is 16 residues long. The CDR3 DNA follows: TGTGCCAGCAGCTCCAGGCGGGCGGACAGGTCCTACGAGCAGTACTTC. The encoded protein is CASSSRRADRSYEQYF.

As concerns this clone: Other DNA sequences of this sample code for an identical CDR3. The V and J genes are TRBV5-1 and TRBJ1-4; weak D call: TRBD1 (5 bases). CDR3 size: 13 residues. Trimming cost V 2 bases and J 4 bases, with 6 bases left between them. Germline V gene data show CDR1 as SGHRS and CDR2 as YFSETQ. CDR3 in DNA: TGCGCCAGCAGCTTACAGGTTAATGAAAAACTGTTTTTT. Encoded protein: CASSLQVNEKLFF.

V and J are TRBV4-1 and TRBJ1-4, with 8 bases identical to TRBD1. V gave up 4 bases and J gave up 6 bases; unmatched junction bases: 10. Germline V lookup: CDR1 MGHRA, CDR2 YSYEKL. This CDR3 has 16 residues. CDR3 in amino acids: CASSRKFQGADEKLFF. Here the CDR3 DNA reads TGCGCCAGCAGCCGCAAGTTCCAGGGGGCGGATGAAAAACTGTTTTTT.

Only one count was recorded for this clone. Other DNA sequences of this sample code for an identical CDR3. The rearrangement uses TRBV5-1 and TRBJ2-2; D is unclear. The germline CDR1 and CDR2 sequences are SGHRS and YFSETQ. Trimming removed 0 bases at V and 2 bases at J, with 5 bases between. This CDR3 is built from 14 residues. The CDR3 nucleotides read TGCGCCAGCAGCTTGGGAATCAACACCGGGGAGCTGTTTTTT. This sequence encodes CASSLGINTGELFF.

The chain combines TRBV4-3 with TRBJ1-4; no definite D call. The CDR3 is 15 amino acids. Germline V gives CDR1 LGHNA, CDR2 YSLEER. Trimming left V 0 bases short and J 7 bases short, with 12 bases between. CDR3 sequence: CASSQDRWVGEKLFF. The CDR3 DNA follows: TGCGCCAGCAGCCAAGATCGGTGGGTAGGTGAAAAACTGTTTTTT.

This chain joins TRBV10-3 and TRBJ1-5; 7 bases agree with TRBD1. The CDR3 has 14 residues. The V gene's germline CDR1 is ENHRY and CDR2 SYGVKD. J was trimmed by 6 bases and V by 4 bases; bases with no gene match: 6. The CDR3 protein is CAISGGQESQPQHF. In DNA form, the CDR3 reads TGTGCCATCAGTGGAGGACAGGAGTCTCAGCCCCAGCATTTT.